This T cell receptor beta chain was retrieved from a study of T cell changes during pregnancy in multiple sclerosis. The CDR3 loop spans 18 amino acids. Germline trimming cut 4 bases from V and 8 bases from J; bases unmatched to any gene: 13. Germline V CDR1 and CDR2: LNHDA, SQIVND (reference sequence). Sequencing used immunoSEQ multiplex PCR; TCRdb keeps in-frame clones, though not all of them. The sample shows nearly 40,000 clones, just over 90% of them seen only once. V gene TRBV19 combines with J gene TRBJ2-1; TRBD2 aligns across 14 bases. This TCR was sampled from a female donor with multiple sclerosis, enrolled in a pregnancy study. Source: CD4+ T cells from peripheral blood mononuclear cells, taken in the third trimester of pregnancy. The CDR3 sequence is CASSTGTSGSIMGDEQFF. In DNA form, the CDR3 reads TGTGCCAGTAGTACCGGGACTAGCGGGAGTATAATGGGAGATGAGCAGTTCTTC.